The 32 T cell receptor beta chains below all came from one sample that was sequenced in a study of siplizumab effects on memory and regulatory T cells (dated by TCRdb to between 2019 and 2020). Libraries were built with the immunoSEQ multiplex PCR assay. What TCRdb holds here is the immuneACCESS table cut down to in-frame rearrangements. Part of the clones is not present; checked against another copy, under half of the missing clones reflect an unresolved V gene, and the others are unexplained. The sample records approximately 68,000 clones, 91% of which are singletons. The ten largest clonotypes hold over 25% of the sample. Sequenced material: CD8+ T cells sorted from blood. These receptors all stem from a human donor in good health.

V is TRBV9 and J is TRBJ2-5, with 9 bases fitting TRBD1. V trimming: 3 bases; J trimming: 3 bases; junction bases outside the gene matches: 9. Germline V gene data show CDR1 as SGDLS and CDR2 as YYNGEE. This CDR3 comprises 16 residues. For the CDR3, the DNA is TGTGCCAGCAGCGCCCTGGGACAGGGAGGCAAAGAGACCCAGTACTTC. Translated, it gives CASSALGQGGKETQYF.

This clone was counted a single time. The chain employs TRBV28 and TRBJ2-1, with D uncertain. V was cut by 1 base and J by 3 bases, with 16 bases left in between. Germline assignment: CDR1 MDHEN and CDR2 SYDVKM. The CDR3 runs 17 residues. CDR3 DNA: TGTGCCAGCAGTTTATTAGGTGCTGCGTCGGACTACAATGAGCAGTTCTTC. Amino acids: CASSLLGAASDYNEQFF.

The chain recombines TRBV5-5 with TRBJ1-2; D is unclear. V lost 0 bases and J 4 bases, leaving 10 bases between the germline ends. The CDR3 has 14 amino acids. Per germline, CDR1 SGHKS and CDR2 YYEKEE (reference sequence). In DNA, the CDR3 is TGTGCCAGCAGCTTGGTTACAGCTTCCTATGGCTACACCTTC. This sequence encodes CASSLVTASYGYTF.

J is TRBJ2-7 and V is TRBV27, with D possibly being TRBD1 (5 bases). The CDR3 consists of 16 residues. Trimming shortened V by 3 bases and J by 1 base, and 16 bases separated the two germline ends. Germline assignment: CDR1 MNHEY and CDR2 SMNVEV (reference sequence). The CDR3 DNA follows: TGTGCCAGCAGTTTTAGTTCGACAGTGGTTTCCTACGAGCAGTACTTC. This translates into CASSFSSTVVSYEQYF.

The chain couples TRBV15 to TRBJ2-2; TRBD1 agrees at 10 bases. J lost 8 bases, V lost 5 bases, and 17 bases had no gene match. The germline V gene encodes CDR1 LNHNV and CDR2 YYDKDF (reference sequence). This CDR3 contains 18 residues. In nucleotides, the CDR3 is TGTGCCACCAGCGCCGAAGACCGGGACAGGGGTCCGGAGGGGGAGCTGTTTTTT. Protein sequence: CATSAEDRDRGPEGELFF.

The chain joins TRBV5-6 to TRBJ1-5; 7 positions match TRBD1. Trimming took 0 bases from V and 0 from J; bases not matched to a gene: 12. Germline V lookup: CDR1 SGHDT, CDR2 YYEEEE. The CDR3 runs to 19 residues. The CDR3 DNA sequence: TGTGCCAGCAGCTTGGCCGATGGGCAGGGGGGATATAGCAATCAGCCCCAGCATTTT. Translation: CASSLADGQGGYSNQPQHF.

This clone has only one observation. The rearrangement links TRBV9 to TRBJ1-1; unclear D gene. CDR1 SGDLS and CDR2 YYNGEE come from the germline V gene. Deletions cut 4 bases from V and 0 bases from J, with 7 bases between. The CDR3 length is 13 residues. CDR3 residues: CASSTVLNTEAFF. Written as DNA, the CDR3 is TGTGCCAGCAGCACAGTCCTGAACACTGAAGCTTTCTTT.

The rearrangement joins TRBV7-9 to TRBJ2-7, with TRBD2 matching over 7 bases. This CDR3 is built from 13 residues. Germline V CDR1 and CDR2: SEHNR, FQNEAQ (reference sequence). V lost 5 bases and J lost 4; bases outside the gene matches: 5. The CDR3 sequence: CASSATSIYEQYF. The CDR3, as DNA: TGTGCCAGCAGCGCGACTAGCATATACGAGCAGTACTTC.

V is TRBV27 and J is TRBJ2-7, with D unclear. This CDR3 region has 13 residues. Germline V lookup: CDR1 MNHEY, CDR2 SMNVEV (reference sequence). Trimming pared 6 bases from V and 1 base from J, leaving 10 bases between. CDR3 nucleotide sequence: TGTGCCAGCAGAGATTTACTTTCCTACGAGCAGTACTTC. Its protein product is CASRDLLSYEQYF.

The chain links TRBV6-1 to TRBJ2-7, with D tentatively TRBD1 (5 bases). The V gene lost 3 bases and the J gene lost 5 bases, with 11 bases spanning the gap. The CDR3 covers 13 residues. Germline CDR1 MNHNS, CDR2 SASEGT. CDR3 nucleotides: TGTGCCAGCAGTGAGGGATGGGGCCACGAGCAGTACTTC. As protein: CASSEGWGHEQYF.

The CDR3 region is CASREPVIRQSRYEQYF. Written as DNA, the CDR3 is TGTGCCAGCAGGGAGCCGGTCATAAGGCAGAGCAGATACGAGCAGTACTTC. The gene calls are TRBV25-1 and TRBJ2-7; D call uncertain. CDR1 and CDR2 (germline): MGHDK, SYGVNS. Trimming removed 6 bases from V and 4 bases from J, with 25 bases in between. The CDR3 length is 17 residues.

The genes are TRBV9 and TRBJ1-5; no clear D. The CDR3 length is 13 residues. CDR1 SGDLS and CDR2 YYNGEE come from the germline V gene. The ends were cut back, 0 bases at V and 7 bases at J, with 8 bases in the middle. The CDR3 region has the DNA TGTGCCAGCAGCGTAGGATGGAACCAGCCCCAGCATTTT. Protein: CASSVGWNQPQHF.

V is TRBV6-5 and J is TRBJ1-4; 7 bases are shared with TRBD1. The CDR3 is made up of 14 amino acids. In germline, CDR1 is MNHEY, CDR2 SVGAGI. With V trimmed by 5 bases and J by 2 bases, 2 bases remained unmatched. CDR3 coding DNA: TGTGCCAGCAGTACAGGGGCGACTAATGAAAAACTGTTTTTT. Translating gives CASSTGATNEKLFF.

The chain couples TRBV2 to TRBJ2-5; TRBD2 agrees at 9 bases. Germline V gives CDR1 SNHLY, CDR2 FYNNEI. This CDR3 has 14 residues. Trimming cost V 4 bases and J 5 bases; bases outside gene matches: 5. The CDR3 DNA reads TGTGCCAGCAGTGGGGGACTAGCTCTTGAGACCCAGTACTTC. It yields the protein CASSGGLALETQYF.

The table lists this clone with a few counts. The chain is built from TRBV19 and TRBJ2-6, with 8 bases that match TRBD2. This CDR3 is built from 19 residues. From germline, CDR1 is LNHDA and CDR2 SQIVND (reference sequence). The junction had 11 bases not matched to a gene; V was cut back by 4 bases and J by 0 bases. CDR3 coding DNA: TGTGCCAGTAGTACGGGAGGGGGGACGATTCTCTCTGGGGCCAACGTCCTGACTTTC. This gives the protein CASSTGGGTILSGANVLTF.

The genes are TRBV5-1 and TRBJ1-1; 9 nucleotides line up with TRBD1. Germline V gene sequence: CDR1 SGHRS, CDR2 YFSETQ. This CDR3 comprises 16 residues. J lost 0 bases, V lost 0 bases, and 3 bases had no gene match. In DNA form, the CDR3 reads TGCGCCAGCAGCTTGGTGGGACAGGGTATGAACACTGAAGCTTTCTTT. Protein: CASSLVGQGMNTEAFF.

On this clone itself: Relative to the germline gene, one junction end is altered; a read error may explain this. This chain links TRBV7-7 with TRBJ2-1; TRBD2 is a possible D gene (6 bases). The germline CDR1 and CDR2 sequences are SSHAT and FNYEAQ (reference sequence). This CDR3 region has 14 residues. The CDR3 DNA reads TGTGCTAGCAGCTTAGGAGCGGGTTACAATGAGCAGTTCTTC. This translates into CASSLGAGYNEQFF.

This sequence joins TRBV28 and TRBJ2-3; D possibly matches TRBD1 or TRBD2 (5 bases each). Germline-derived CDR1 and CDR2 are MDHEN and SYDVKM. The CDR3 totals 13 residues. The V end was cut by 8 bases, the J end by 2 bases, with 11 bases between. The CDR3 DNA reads TGTGCCAGCTCTGAGGGGTACACAGATACGCAGTATTTT. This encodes CASSEGYTDTQYF. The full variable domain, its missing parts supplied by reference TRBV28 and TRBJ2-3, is DVKVTQSSRYLVKRTGEKVFLECVQDMDHENMFWYRQDPGLGLRLIYFSYDVKMKEKGDIPEGYSVSREKKERFSLILESASTNQTSMYLCASSEGYTDTQYFGPGTRLTVL.

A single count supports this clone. Here the CDR3 DNA reads TGTGCCAGCAGTTCCTTCGGAGGGCCTGAAGCTTTCTTT. Its protein product is CASSSFGGPEAFF. The rearrangement joins TRBV27 to TRBJ1-1, with no clear D. CDR3 length: 13 amino acids. V lost 4 bases and J lost 6, with 12 bases in between. Germline CDR1 is MNHEY and CDR2 is SMNVEV (reference sequence).

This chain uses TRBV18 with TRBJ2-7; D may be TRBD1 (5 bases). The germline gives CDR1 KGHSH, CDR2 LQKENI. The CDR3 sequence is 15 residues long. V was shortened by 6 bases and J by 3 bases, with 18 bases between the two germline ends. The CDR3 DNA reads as TGTGCCAGCTCCAGGCCCGACAGCCCCTACTACGAGCAGTACTTC. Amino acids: CASSRPDSPYYEQYF.

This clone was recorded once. In nucleotides, the CDR3 is TGTGCCAGTAGTGTCGGACAGGGAAATGAGCAGTACTTC. It codes for CASSVGQGNEQYF. V gene TRBV19 combines with J gene TRBJ2-7, with TRBD1 matching over 8 bases. The CDR3 spans 13 residues. V was pared by 5 bases and J by 7 bases, with 7 bases of the junction left unmatched. Germline V gene sequence: CDR1 LNHDA, CDR2 SQIVND (reference sequence).

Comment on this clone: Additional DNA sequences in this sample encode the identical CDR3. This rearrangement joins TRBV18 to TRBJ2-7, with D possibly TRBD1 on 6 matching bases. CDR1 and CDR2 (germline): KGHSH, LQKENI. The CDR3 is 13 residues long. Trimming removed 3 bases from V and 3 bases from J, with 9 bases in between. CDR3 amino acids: CASSPGQSYEQYF. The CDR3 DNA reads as TGTGCCAGCTCACCCGGACAGAGCTACGAGCAGTACTTC. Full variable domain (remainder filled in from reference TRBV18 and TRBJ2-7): NAGVMQNPRHLVRRRGQEARLRCSPMKGHSHVYWYRQLPEEGLKFMVYLQKENIIDESGMPKERFSAEFPKEGPSILRIQQVVRGDSAAYFCASSPGQSYEQYFGPGTRLTVT.

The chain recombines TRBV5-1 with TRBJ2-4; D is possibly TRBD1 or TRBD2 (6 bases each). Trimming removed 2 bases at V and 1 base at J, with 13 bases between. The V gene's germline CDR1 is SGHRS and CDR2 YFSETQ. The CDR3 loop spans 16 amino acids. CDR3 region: CASSFMGGSAKNIQYF. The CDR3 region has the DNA TGCGCCAGCAGCTTCATGGGGGGCTCGGCCAAAAACATTCAGTACTTC.

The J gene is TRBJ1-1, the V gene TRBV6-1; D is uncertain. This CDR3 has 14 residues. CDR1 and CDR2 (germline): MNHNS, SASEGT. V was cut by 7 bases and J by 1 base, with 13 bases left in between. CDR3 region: CASTPAGRNTEAFF. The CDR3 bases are TGTGCCAGCACCCCGGCGGGGAGGAACACTGAAGCTTTCTTT.

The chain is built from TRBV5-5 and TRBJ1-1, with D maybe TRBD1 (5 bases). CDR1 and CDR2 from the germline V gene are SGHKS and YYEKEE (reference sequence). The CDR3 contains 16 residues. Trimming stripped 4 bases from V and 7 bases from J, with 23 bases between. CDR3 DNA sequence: TGTGCCAGCAGCCCGAGGGTGCAGGGACCCTACAGTGAAGCTTTCTTT. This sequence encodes CASSPRVQGPYSEAFF. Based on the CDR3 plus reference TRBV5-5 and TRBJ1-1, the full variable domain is DAGVTQSPTHLIKTRGQQVTLRCSPISGHKSVSWYQQVLGQGPQFIFQYYEKEERGRGNFPDRFSARQFPNYSSELNVNALLLGDSALYLCASSPRVQGPYSEAFFGQGTRLTVV.

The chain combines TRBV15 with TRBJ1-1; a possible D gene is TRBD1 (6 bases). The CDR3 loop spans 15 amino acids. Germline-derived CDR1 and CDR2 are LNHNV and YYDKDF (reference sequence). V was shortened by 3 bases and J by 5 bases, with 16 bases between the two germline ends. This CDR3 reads CATSRAPQGWTEAFF. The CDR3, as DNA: TGTGCCACCAGCAGGGCCCCACAGGGTTGGACTGAAGCTTTCTTT.

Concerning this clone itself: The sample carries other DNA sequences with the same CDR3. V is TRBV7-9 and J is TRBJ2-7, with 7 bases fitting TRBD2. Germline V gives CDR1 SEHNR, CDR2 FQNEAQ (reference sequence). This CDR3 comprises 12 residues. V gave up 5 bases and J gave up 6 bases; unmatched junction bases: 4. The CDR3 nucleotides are TGTGCCAGCAGCCTAGAGCGGGGCGAGCAGTACTTC. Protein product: CASSLERGEQYF. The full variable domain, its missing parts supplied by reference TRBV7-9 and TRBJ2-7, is DTGVSQNPRHKITKRGQNVTFRCDPISEHNRLYWYRQTLGQGPEFLTYFQNEAQLEKSRLLSDRFSAERPKGSFSTLEIQRTEQGDSAMYLCASSLERGEQYFGPGTRLTVT.

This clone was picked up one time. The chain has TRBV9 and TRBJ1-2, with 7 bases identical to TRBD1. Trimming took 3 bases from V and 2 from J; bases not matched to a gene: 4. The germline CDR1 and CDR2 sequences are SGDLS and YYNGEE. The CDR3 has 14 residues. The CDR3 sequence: CASSGATGNYGYTF. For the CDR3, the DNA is TGTGCCAGCAGCGGAGCGACAGGGAACTATGGCTACACCTTC.

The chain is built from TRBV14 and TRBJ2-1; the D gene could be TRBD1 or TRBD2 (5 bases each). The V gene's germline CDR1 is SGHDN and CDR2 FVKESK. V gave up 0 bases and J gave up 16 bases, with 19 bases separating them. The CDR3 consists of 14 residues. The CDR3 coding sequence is TGTGCCAGCAGCCAAGATCAAATGGGACCCCGTTTATTCTTC. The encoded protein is CASSQDQMGPRLFF.

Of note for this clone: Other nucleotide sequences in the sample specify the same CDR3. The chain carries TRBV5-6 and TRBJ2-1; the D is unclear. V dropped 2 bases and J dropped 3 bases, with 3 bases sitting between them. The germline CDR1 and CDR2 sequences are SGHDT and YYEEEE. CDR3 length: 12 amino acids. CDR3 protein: CASSFGYNEQFF. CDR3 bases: TGTGCCAGCAGCTTCGGCTACAATGAGCAGTTCTTC.

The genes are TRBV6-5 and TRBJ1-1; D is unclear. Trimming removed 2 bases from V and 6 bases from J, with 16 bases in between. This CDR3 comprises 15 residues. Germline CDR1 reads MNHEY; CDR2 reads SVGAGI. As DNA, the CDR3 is TGTGCCAGCAGTTACGATTCGGGAGGGCCCGCTGAAGCTTTCTTT. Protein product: CASSYDSGGPAEAFF.

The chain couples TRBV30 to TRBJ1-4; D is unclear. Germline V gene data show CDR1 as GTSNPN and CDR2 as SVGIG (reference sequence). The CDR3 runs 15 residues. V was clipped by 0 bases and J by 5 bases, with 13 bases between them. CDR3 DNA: TGTGCCTGGAGTGTACCCAGAAGGTCGAATGAAAAACTGTTTTTT. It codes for CAWSVPRRSNEKLFF.